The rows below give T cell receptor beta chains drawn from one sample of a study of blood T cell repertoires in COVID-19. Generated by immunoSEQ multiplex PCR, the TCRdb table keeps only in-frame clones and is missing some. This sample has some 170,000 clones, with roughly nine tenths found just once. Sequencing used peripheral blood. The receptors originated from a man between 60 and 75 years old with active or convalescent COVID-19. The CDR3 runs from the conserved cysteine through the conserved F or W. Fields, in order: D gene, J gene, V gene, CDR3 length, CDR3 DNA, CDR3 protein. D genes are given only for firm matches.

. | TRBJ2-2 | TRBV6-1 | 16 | TGTGCCAGCAGTGAAGAAAGGAGGTCTCAAACCGGGGAGCTGTTTTTT | CASSEERRSQTGELFF
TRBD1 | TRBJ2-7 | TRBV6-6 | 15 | TGTGCCAGCAGTTACTCCGGGACAGATTCCTACGAGCAGTACTTC | CASSYSGTDSYEQYF
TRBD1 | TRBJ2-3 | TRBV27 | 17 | TGTGCCAGCAGTTTAAACTCCCGGACAGGGAAGGGAGATACGCAGTATTTT | CASSLNSRTGKGDTQYF
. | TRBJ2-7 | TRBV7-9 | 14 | TGTGCCAGCAGCCCAGTCCGAAGCTCCTACGAGCAGTACTTC | CASSPVRSSYEQYF
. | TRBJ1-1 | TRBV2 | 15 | TGTGCCAGCAGTAGACAGCGTCCCATGAACACTGAAGCTTTCTTT | CASSRQRPMNTEAFF
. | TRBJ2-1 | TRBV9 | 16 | TGTGCCAGCAGCGTGGCCGGGTACCCCTCCTACAATGAGCAGTTCTTC | CASSVAGYPSYNEQFF
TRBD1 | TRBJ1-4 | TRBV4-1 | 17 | TGCGCCAGCAGCCAGGACCTGACAGGGGGCCAGAAGGAAAAACTGTTTTTT | CASSQDLTGGQKEKLFF
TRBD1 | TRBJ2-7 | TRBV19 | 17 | TGTGCCAGGGCATGGGATCCGGGACAGGCTAGCTCCTACGAGCAGTACTTC | CARAWDPGQASSYEQYF
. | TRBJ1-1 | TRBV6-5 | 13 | TGTGCCAGCAGTCCCCCGAGTGCCACTGAAGCTTTCTTT | CASSPPSATEAFF
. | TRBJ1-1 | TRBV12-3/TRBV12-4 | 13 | TGTGCCAGCAGGTACAGGGTTTCGGCTGAAGCTTTCTTT | CASRYRVSAEAFF
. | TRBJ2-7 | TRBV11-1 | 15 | TGTGCCAGCAACCCCGGGACAACAAGCTCCTACGAGCAGTACTTC | CASNPGTTSSYEQYF
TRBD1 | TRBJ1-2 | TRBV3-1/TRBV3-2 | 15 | TGTGCCAGCAGCCAAGCGGGACAGGTGGGGAGAGGCTACACCTTC | CASSQAGQVGRGYTF
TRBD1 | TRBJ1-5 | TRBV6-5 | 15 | TGTGCCACCAGCTTGGAACAGGGGATGAGTCAGCCCCAGCATTTT | CATSLEQGMSQPQHF
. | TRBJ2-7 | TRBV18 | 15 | TGTGCCAGCTCCCCGCTTGGGCGGGGCCGGGAGGAGCAGTACTTC | CASSPLGRGREEQYF
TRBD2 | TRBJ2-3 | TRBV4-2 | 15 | TGTGCCAGCAGCCAAAATGGAGGGAGGGCAGATACGCAGTATTTT | CASSQNGGRADTQYF
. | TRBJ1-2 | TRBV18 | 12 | TGTGCCAGCTCACCAGGGGGCCATGGCTACACCTTC | CASSPGGHGYTF
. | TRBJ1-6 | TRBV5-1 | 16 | TGCGCCAGCAGCTCCGGCGGATCCCCCTATAATTCACCCCTCCACTTT | CASSSGGSPYNSPLHF
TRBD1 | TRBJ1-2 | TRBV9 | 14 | TGTGCCAGCAGCGGATCCACCACAGGGGGTGGCTACACCTTC | CASSGSTTGGGYTF
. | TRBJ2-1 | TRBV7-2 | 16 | TGTGCCAGCAGCCAATACGACAGGAGCTCCTACAATGAGCAGTTCTTC | CASSQYDRSSYNEQFF
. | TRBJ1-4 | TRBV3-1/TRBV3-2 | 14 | TGTGCCAGCAGCCAGAGGGGGGGCAGTGAAAAACTGTTTTTT | CASSQRGGSEKLFF
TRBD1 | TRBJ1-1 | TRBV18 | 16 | TGTGCCAGCTCACCCTCTAATGTACAGGGGGACACTGAAGCTTTCTTT | CASSPSNVQGDTEAFF
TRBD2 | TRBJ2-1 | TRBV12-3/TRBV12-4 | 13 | TGTGCCAGCAGTGCCACGGGACTACCCGAGCAGTTCTTC | CASSATGLPEQFF
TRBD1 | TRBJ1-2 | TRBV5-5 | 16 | TGTGCCAGCAGCTTGGAACCGGGACAGGGGTACTATGGCTACACCTTC | CASSLEPGQGYYGYTF
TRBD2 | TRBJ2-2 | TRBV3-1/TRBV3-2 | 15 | TGTGCCAGCAGTCCAGGACTAGCGGTAACCGGGGAGCTGTTTTTT | CASSPGLAVTGELFF